Below, 3 T cell receptor beta chains from the same sample are listed, as sequenced in a study of T cells after yellow fever vaccination. From the 5' RACE reads, TCRdb called clonotypes with MiXCR, one entry per CDR3 protein. Counted here are approximately 350,000 distinct CDR3 sequences, about 9.9% occurring once; the ten biggest clones make up 18%. Sequencing was performed on PBMCs, taken on the day of the first yellow fever vaccination. The receptor source for this set is a man between 18 and 29 years old who received the YFV17D yellow fever vaccine.

The chain combines TRBV5-4 with TRBJ2-5; unclear D gene. V lost 4 bases to trimming and J lost 1 base, with 14 bases between them. The CDR3 extends over 15 amino acids. Germline assignment: CDR1 SGHNT and CDR2 YYREEE (reference sequence). The CDR3 loop reads CASSVGLASQETQYF. The CDR3 DNA sequence: TGTGCCAGCAGCGTAGGATTGGCTTCCCAAGAGACCCAGTACTTC. Full variable domain (remainder filled in from reference TRBV5-4 and TRBJ2-5): ETGVTQSPTHLIKTRGQQVTLRCSSQSGHNTVSWYQQALGQGPQFIFQYYREEENGRGNFPPRFSGLQFPNYSSELNVNALELDDSALYLCASSVGLASQETQYFGPGTRLLVL.

This clonotype was counted a few times. This rearrangement joins TRBV6-2 or TRBV6-3 to TRBJ2-6; the match to TRBD2 covers 7 bases. The CDR3 contains 21 residues. Unmatched junction bases numbered 20, after V lost 6 bases and J lost 0 bases. Germline CDR1 MNHEY, CDR2 SVGEGT. CDR3 protein: CASRSGGRGLLLSSGANVLTF. DNA of the CDR3: TGTGCCAGCAGGTCCGGTGGGCGGGGGTTACTTCTAAGCTCTGGGGCCAACGTCCTGACTTTC.

The chain carries TRBV7-8 and TRBJ1-6; no clear D gene. Germline V CDR1 and CDR2: SGHVS, FQNEAQ. V lost 1 base to trimming and J lost 7 bases, with 8 bases between them. CDR3 size: 14 residues. CDR3 in amino acids: CASSLGNLNSPLHF. In DNA, the CDR3 is TGTGCCAGCAGCTTAGGGAATCTGAATTCACCCCTCCACTTT.